The entry below describes one T cell receptor (beta chain). No antigen is known for it. This record belongs to a study of T cell responses to AZD1222 COVID-19 vaccine. Study at large: Whether given at about 4 or about 12 weeks, second doses were pooled.

The study, taken as a whole, reports: Clonal diversity was possibly underestimated, and white British individuals and females predominated among donors. Seropositive AZD1222 recipients at baseline numbered only 6 or 7.

The CDR3 length is 14 residues. Germline V CDR1 and CDR2: ENHRY, SYGVKD. The V and J ends lost 2 bases and 0 bases respectively, with 8 bases between them. Sequencing used immunoSEQ multiplex PCR; TCRdb keeps in-frame clones, though not all of them. The sample holds roughly 100,000 clones, around nine tenths seen once. The J gene is TRBJ2-7, the V gene TRBV10-3, with no clear D. The sequence came from an adult in good health. Material: peripheral blood, obtained on day 0 of AZD1222 vaccination. The CDR3 sequence: CAISEGQSSYEQYF. In DNA form, the CDR3 reads TGTGCCATCAGTGAGGGTCAGAGCTCCTACGAGCAGTACTTC.